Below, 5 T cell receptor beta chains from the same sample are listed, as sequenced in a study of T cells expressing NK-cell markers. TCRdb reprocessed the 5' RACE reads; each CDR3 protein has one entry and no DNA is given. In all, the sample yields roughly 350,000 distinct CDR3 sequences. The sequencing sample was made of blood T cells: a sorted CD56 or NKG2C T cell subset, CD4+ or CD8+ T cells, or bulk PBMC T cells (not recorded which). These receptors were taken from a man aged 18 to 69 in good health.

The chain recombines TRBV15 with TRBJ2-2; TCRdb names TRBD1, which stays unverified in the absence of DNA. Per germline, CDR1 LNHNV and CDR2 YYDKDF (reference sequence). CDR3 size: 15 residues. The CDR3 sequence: CATSRGRGLTGELFF.

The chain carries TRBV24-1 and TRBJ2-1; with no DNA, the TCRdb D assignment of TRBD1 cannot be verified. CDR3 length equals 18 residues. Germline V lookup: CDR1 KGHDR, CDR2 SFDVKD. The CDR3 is CATSDSDTGHPRVVEQFF.

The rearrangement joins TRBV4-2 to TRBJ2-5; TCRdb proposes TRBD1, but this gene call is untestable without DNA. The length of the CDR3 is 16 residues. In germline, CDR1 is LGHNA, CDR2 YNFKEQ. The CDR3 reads CASSQVSGGGRETQYF.

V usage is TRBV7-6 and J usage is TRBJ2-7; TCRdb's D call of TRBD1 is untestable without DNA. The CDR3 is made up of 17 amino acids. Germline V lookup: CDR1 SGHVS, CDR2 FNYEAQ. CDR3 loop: CASSLVLPGTPSYEQYF.

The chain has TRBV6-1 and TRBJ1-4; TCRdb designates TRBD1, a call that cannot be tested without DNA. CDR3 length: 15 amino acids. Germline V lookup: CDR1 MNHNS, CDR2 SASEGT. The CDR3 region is CASSVRDPGNEKLFF.